Sequencing of this T cell receptor (beta chain) was carried out in a study of Graves' ophthalmopathy and Graves' hyperthyroidism. CDR3 regions of TCR beta were amplified from RNA transcripts. First-round RT-PCR used HTBI primers; second-round multiplex PCR followed. MiXCR, run by TCRdb on the multiplex PCR reads, gives a single entry per CDR3 protein. Of about 410,000 distinct CDR3 sequences listed, 15% to 20% are singletons. Worth noting for this clonotype: A read error is possible here, since a much larger clone lies one base away.

The CDR3 covers 15 residues. Germline values: CDR1 LGHDT, CDR2 YNNKEL (reference sequence). This TCR was recovered from a young woman with Graves' ophthalmopathy. The chain links TRBV3-1 to TRBJ2-2; a possible D gene is TRBD2 (6 bases). The sample consisted of peripheral blood. CDR3 DNA sequence: TGTGCCAGCACCGCTACCGGGACGATCACCGGGGGGCTGTTTTTT. Its protein is CASTATGTITGGLFF.